This TCR beta chain derives from a study of blood T cell repertoires in COVID-19. Study in general: Researchers got acute and convalescent COVID-19 samples from the United States, Italy and Spain. T cells, B-cell-depleted T cells, or PBMCs supplied cDNA or gDNA.

In the original analysis: How many nucleated cells were present was estimated from reference gene primer amplification. The repertoire was sequenced with immunoSEQ multiplex PCR; TCRdb's copy has only in-frame clones and lacks some. Clone size and the V and J calls come from that table; the DNA yielded D and trimming. The sample holds roughly 130,000 clones, about 88% seen once. Sequenced input: peripheral blood. The TCR sequence derives from a man aged 50 to 60 with active COVID-19.

In DNA, the CDR3 is TGTGCCAGCACCCGGGGGGGGGCGGGCTATGGCTACACCTTC. The encoded protein is CASTRGGAGYGYTF. V is TRBV19 and J is TRBJ1-2; the D gene is possibly TRBD1 (6 bases). The CDR3 is made up of 14 amino acids. Trimming removed 9 bases at V and 4 bases at J, with 18 bases between. CDR1 is LNHDA and CDR2 is SQIVND in the germline V gene (reference sequence).